Listed below are T cell receptor beta chains from one sample, sequenced in a study of T-cell memory formation after mild COVID-19. TCRdb re-called the 5' RACE reads through MiXCR, storing one row per CDR3 protein. This table has just under 350,000 distinct CDR3 sequences, roughly 13% appearing once. Sequenced sample: PBMCs or a T cell subset sorted from them (not recorded which). The receptors originated from a man aged 18 to 35 who had mild COVID-19 (a few samples of this study predate the infection). Cell type and time point are not known. Each CDR3 is given with its conserved first and last residue. The order of the fields is V gene, clone size, J gene, D gene, CDR3 protein, CDR3 DNA. The D gene is left open where the match is weak. Expanded clones are given a class, and other clones once, few, many or no size at all.

v_call: TRBV5-1
clone_size: NA
j_call: TRBJ2-7
d_call: TRBD1
cdr3_aa: CASSSDLTGGIDEQYF
cdr3_nt: TGCGCCAGCAGCTCCGATCTGACAGGGGGCATCGACGAGCAGTACTTC

v_call: TRBV5-1
clone_size: once
j_call: TRBJ2-7
d_call: NA
cdr3_aa: CASKGYWTSYEQYF
cdr3_nt: TGCGCCAGCAAGGGATATTGGACATCCTACGAGCAGTACTTC

v_call: TRBV7-2
clone_size: many
j_call: TRBJ2-3
d_call: TRBD2
cdr3_aa: CASSVSSGGNQRDTQYF
cdr3_nt: TGTGCCAGCAGCGTCTCTAGCGGGGGTAACCAGAGGGATACGCAGTATTTT

v_call: TRBV5-1
clone_size: many
j_call: TRBJ2-7
d_call: NA
cdr3_aa: CASSTGYEQYF
cdr3_nt: TGCGCCAGCAGCACGGGCTACGAGCAGTACTTC

v_call: TRBV20-1
clone_size: NA
j_call: TRBJ2-7
d_call: TRBD1
cdr3_aa: CSAEGQGVGYEQYF
cdr3_nt: TGCAGTGCCGAGGGACAGGGGGTTGGATACGAGCAGTACTTC

v_call: TRBV4-3
clone_size: few
j_call: TRBJ2-6
d_call: NA
cdr3_aa: CASSQVLFQGSGANVLTF
cdr3_nt: TGCGCCAGCAGCCAAGTTTTATTTCAGGGTTCTGGGGCCAACGTCCTGACTTTC

v_call: TRBV9
clone_size: NA
j_call: TRBJ2-3
d_call: NA
cdr3_aa: CASSWGMGRRDPLSTDTQYF
cdr3_nt: TGTGCCAGCAGCTGGGGGATGGGACGGAGGGACCCCTTAAGCACAGATACGCAGTATTTT

v_call: TRBV19
clone_size: NA
j_call: TRBJ2-2
d_call: TRBD1
cdr3_aa: CASGWTGNTGELFF
cdr3_nt: TGTGCCAGTGGATGGACAGGGAACACCGGGGAGCTGTTTTTT

v_call: TRBV9
clone_size: few
j_call: TRBJ2-1
d_call: TRBD2
cdr3_aa: CASSDETSGYNEQFF
cdr3_nt: TGTGCCAGCAGCGACGAGACTAGCGGCTACAATGAGCAGTTCTTC

v_call: TRBV5-1
clone_size: NA
j_call: TRBJ2-3
d_call: NA
cdr3_aa: CASSPPHRTDTQYF
cdr3_nt: TGCGCCAGCAGCCCGCCGCACCGCACAGATACGCAGTATTTT

v_call: TRBV12-3/TRBV12-4
clone_size: NA
j_call: TRBJ2-5
d_call: TRBD2
cdr3_aa: CASSRQTSEWETQYF
cdr3_nt: TGTGCCAGCAGTCGACAGACTAGCGAGTGGGAGACCCAGTACTTC

v_call: TRBV5-1
clone_size: many
j_call: TRBJ2-2
d_call: NA
cdr3_aa: CASSPETGELFF
cdr3_nt: TGCGCCAGCAGCCCCGAAACCGGGGAGCTGTTTTTT

v_call: TRBV6-6
clone_size: NA
j_call: TRBJ1-5
d_call: TRBD1
cdr3_aa: CASSYSREGATNQPQHF
cdr3_nt: TGTGCCAGCAGTTACTCCCGTGAGGGGGCGACTAATCAGCCCCAGCATTTT

v_call: TRBV5-1
clone_size: NA
j_call: TRBJ1-3
d_call: NA
cdr3_aa: CASSLVPGFGGNTIYF
cdr3_nt: TGCGCCAGCAGCTTGGTCCCGGGGTTCGGTGGAAACACCATATATTTT

v_call: TRBV20-1
clone_size: NA
j_call: TRBJ1-3
d_call: NA
cdr3_aa: CSARARGNSGNTIYF
cdr3_nt: TGCAGTGCTAGAGCCAGGGGCAACTCTGGAAACACCATATATTTT

v_call: TRBV4-2
clone_size: NA
j_call: TRBJ2-5
d_call: TRBD1
cdr3_aa: CASSPIEARGPLETQYF
cdr3_nt: TGTGCCAGCAGCCCCATCGAGGCCAGGGGGCCGCTGGAGACCCAGTACTTC

v_call: TRBV7-9
clone_size: few
j_call: TRBJ2-5
d_call: TRBD2
cdr3_aa: CASSSALGRGSKETQYF
cdr3_nt: TGTGCCAGCAGCTCGGCCTTGGGGCGGGGGAGTAAAGAGACCCAGTACTTC

v_call: TRBV27
clone_size: NA
j_call: TRBJ1-6
d_call: NA
cdr3_aa: CASSWDGYSPLHF
cdr3_nt: TGTGCCAGCAGTTGGGACGGATATTCACCCCTCCACTTT

v_call: TRBV24-1
clone_size: many
j_call: TRBJ2-3
d_call: NA
cdr3_aa: CATSDLLKDTQYF
cdr3_nt: TGTGCCACCAGTGATTTGCTAAAGGATACGCAGTATTTT

v_call: TRBV11-2
clone_size: NA
j_call: TRBJ2-1
d_call: TRBD1
cdr3_aa: CASTRWTGSWNEQFF
cdr3_nt: TGTGCCAGCACCCGGTGGACAGGGTCGTGGAATGAGCAGTTCTTC